This section outlines one TCR beta chain sequence together with its context. Antigen specificity is unknown. The data were obtained in a study of cytomegalovirus exposure and HLA in healthy donors. Whole-study results and caveats: Later genetic work tied a missense DCLRE1C variant to beta-chain V and J trimming. The study assumed roughly uniform donor sequencing depth for presence/absence analyses.

Unmatched junction bases numbered 2, after V lost 0 bases and J lost 2 bases. The CDR3 sequence is 15 residues long. Germline V gene lookup returns CDR1 SGHRS and CDR2 YFSETQ. 13 Jbeta primers and 60 Vbeta primers were used for the PCR. Method: immunoSEQ multiplex PCR; TCRdb's copy keeps in-frame clones and lacks some. The data contain about 210,000 clones, roughly 78% of them seen just once; the ten biggest clones take up around 0.44%. The receptor comes from a boy aged 10-17 years in good health and CMV-seronegative. The sequencing sample was made of PBMCs. J is TRBJ2-5 and V is TRBV5-1, with 9 bases that match TRBD2. This CDR3 is CASSLGLAEQETQYF. CDR3 sequence (DNA): TGCGCCAGCAGCTTGGGACTAGCGGAGCAAGAGACCCAGTACTTC.